These T cell receptor beta chains were read from a single sample in a study of blood T cell repertoires in COVID-19. TCRdb keeps only in-frame clones here, not all; method: immunoSEQ multiplex PCR. The data contain 110,000 or so clones, 87% of them singletons. Source material: peripheral blood. These receptors all come from a human donor in a cohort sampled during active COVID-19. The CDR3 runs from the conserved cysteine through the conserved F or W. Each record gives: clone size, V gene, J gene, D gene, CDR3 protein, CDR3 DNA. A D gene is named only where the DNA matches it firmly. Clone size, where shown, is once, few, many, or a class for clones that have expanded.

NA	TRBV15	TRBJ2-1	NA	CATRTPVDEQFF	TGTGCCACCCGGACACCCGTGGATGAGCAGTTCTTC
NA	TRBV28	TRBJ2-7	TRBD1	CASRLSTGGVDEQYF	TGTGCCAGCAGGCTATCGACAGGGGGCGTCGACGAGCAGTACTTC
NA	TRBV9	TRBJ2-7	NA	CASSRGNYEQYF	TGTGCCAGCAGCCGGGGGAACTACGAGCAGTACTTC
NA	TRBV4-1	TRBJ2-1	NA	CASSQAWFNEQFF	TGCGCCAGCAGCCAGGCCTGGTTCAATGAGCAGTTCTTC
NA	TRBV19	TRBJ2-2	NA	CASSQQGSGSAGELFF	TGTGCCAGTAGTCAACAGGGGAGCGGGAGCGCCGGGGAGCTGTTTTTT
NA	TRBV5-8	TRBJ2-1	NA	CASSRLKYGDEQFF	TGTGCCAGCAGTCGACTGAAATACGGCGATGAGCAGTTCTTC
NA	TRBV19	TRBJ2-2	NA	CASSLGGGANTGELFF	TGTGCCAGTAGTTTGGGTGGAGGGGCGAACACCGGGGAGCTGTTTTTT
NA	TRBV9	TRBJ2-1	NA	CASSVGRAGSYNEQFF	TGTGCCAGCAGCGTAGGACGAGCGGGTAGCTACAATGAGCAGTTCTTC
NA	TRBV7-2	TRBJ2-7	TRBD2	CASSSPRGLAGVHEQYF	TGTGCCAGCAGCTCCCCAAGGGGGCTAGCGGGAGTCCACGAGCAGTACTTC
NA	TRBV7-2	TRBJ1-4	TRBD1	CASSRPRTGFNEKLFF	TGTGCCAGCAGCCGCCCTCGGACAGGATTTAATGAAAAACTGTTTTTT
NA	TRBV6-2/TRBV6-3	TRBJ2-2	TRBD2	CASSYPRTSGYTGELFF	TGTGCCAGCAGTTACCCCCGAACTAGCGGGTACACCGGGGAGCTGTTTTTT
once	TRBV5-1	TRBJ2-1	TRBD2	CASSLGAGDEQFF	TGCGCCAGCAGCTTGGGGGCGGGAGATGAGCAGTTCTTC
NA	TRBV5-8	TRBJ1-2	NA	CASSFSTGELYGHTF	TGTGCCAGCAGCTTCTCGACAGGCGAACTCTATGGCCACACCTTC
few	TRBV5-8	TRBJ1-4	TRBD1	CASSLETGLEKLFF	TGTGCCAGCAGCTTGGAGACAGGGTTAGAAAAACTGTTTTTT
NA	TRBV6-4	TRBJ2-3	NA	CASSLRSSGSTDTQYF	TGTGCCAGCAGCCTGCGGAGTAGCGGATCCACAGATACGCAGTATTTT